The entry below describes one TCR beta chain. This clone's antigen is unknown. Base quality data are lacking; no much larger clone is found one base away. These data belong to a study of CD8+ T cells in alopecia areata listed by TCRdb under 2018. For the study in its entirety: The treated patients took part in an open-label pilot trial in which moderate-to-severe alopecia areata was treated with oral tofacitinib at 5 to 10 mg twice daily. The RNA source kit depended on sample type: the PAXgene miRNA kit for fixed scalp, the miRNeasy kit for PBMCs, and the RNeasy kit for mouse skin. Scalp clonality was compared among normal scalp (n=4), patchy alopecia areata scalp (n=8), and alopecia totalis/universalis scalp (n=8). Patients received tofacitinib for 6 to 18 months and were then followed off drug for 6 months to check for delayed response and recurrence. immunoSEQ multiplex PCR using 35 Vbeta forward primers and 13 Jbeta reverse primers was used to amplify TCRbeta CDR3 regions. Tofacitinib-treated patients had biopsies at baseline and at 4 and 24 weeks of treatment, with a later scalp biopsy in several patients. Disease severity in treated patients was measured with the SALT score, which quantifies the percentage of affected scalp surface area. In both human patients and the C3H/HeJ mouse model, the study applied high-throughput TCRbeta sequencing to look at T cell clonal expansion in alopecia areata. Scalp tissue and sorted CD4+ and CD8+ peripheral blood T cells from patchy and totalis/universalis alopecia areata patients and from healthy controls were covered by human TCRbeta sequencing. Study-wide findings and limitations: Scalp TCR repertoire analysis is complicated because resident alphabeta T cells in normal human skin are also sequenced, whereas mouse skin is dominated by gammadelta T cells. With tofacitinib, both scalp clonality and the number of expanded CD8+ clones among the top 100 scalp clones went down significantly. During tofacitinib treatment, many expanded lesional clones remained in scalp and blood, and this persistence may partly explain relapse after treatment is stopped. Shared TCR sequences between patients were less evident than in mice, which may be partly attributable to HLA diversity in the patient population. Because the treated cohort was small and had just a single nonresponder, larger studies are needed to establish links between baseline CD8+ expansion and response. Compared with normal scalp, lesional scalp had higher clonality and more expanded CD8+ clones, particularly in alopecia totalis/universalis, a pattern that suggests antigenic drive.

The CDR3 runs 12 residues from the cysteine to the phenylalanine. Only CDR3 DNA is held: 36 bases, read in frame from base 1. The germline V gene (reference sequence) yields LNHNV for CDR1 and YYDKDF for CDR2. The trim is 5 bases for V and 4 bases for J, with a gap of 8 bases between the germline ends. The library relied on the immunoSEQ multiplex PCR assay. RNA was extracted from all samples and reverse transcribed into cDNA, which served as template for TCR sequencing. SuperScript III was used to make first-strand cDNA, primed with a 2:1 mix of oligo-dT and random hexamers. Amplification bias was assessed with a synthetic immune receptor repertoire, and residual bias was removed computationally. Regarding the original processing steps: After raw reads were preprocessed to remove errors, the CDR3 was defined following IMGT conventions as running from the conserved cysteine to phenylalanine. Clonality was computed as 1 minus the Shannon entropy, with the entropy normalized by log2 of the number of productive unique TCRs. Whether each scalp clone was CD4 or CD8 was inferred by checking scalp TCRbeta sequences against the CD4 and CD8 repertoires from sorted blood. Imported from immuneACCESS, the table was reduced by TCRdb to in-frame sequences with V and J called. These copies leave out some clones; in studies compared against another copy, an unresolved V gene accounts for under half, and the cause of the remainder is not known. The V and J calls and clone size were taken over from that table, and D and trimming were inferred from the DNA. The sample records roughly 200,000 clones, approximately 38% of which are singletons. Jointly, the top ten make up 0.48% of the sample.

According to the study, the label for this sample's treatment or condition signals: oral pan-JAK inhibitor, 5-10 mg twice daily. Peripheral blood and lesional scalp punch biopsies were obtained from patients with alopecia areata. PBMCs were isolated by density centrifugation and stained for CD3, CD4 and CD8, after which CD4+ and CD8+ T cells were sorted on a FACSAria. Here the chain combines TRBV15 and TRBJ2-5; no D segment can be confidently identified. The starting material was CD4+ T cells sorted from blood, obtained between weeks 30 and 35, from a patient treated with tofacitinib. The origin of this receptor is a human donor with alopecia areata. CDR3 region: CATSLQRETQYF. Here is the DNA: TGTGCCACCAGCTTACAGAGAGAGACCCAGTACTTC.